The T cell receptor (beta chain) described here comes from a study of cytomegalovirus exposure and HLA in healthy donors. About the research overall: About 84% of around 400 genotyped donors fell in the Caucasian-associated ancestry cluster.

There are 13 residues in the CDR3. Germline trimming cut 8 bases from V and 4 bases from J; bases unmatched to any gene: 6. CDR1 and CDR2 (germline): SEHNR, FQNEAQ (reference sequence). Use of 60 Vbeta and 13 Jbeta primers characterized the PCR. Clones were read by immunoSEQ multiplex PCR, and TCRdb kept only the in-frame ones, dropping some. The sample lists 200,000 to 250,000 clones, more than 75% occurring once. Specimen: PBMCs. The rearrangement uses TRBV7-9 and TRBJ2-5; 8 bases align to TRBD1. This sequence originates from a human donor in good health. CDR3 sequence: CASSLDRVETQYF. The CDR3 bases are TGTGCCAGCTCCTTGGACAGGGTAGAGACCCAGTACTTC. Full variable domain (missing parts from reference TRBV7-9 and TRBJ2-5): DTGVSQNPRHKITKRGQNVTFRCDPISEHNRLYWYRQTLGQGPEFLTYFQNEAQLEKSRLLSDRFSAERPKGSFSTLEIQRTEQGDSAMYLCASSLDRVETQYFGPGTRLLVL.